This is a list of T cell receptor beta chains from one sample in a study of blood T cells in healthy people across ages. Each CDR3 protein is one row after TCRdb ran MiXCR on the 5' RACE reads. The data show 1.5 million to 2 million distinct CDR3 sequences, 28% seen once. Sequencing was performed on blood. All receptors derive from a woman aged 30 to 39 in good health. The CDR3 runs from the conserved cysteine through the conserved F or W. D genes are given only for firm matches. Clone size is given for some rows only: seen once, a few or many times, or a class if the clone is expanded.

NA TRBJ2-1 NA TRBV5-1 TGCGCCAGCAGCTTACTAGAGGGTGAGCAGTTCTTC CASSLLEGEQFF
NA TRBJ2-1 few TRBV6-5 TGTGCCAGCAGTTACTCGCGGTTGGGTGAGCAGTTCTTC CASSYSRLGEQFF
NA TRBJ2-2 NA TRBV7-2 TGTGCCAGCAGCTTTCAATCGTCCGAGGGGCTGTTTTTT CASSFQSSEGLFF
NA TRBJ2-7 few TRBV28 NA CASSTSRAGGQYF
NA TRBJ2-2 NA TRBV4-3 TGCGCCAGCAGCCAAGGTCCGGGCACCGGGGAGCTGTTTTTT CASSQGPGTGELFF
NA TRBJ1-1 many TRBV6-5 TGTGCCAGCAGTTCCCAGAGGCACACTGAAGCTTTCTTT CASSSQRHTEAFF
NA TRBJ2-1 NA TRBV10-2 TGCGCCAGCAGTGCTACTAGATCGGTATCGTACAATGAGCAGTTCTTC CASSATRSVSYNEQFF
TRBD2 TRBJ2-7 many TRBV6-2/TRBV6-3 TGTGCCAGCAGTTACCCGACTAGCGGGACCCCCTACGAGCAGTACTTC CASSYPTSGTPYEQYF
NA TRBJ2-5 NA TRBV3-1 TGTGCCAGCAGCCAAGCGGTCGGTGGCCAAGAGACCCAGTACTTC CASSQAVGGQETQYF
TRBD2 TRBJ2-7 NA TRBV7-9 TGTGCCAGCAGCCCAGCGAGCGGGGGGCCGACGTACGAGCAGTACTTC CASSPASGGPTYEQYF
NA TRBJ1-1 few TRBV9 TGTGCCAGCAGCGATACAGGGCATACTGAAGCTTTCTTT CASSDTGHTEAFF
TRBD1 TRBJ2-1 NA TRBV27 TGTGCCAGCCGTTTGACAGGGTTACAACTCTCCTACAATGAGCAGTTCTTC CASRLTGLQLSYNEQFF
NA TRBJ2-1 few TRBV19 TGTGCCAGTATGGAGATCAGTGAGCAGTTCTTC CASMEISEQFF
NA TRBJ2-7 NA TRBV6-5 TGTGCCAGCAGTTACCCACCCCGACGGGGGGCTAACAATGAGCAGTACTTC CASSYPPRRGANNEQYF
TRBD1 TRBJ2-7 NA TRBV28 TGTGCCAGCAGTTTATCGGGGGACAGGGCCTGCTACGAGCAGTACTTC CASSLSGDRACYEQYF
TRBD2 TRBJ2-2 once TRBV9 TGTGCCAGCAAATTCCCAGCGGGGGACACCGGGGAGCTGTTTTTT CASKFPAGDTGELFF
TRBD2 TRBJ2-4 many TRBV20-1 TGCAGTGTCAAACTAGCGGCTAAAAACATTCAGTACTTC CSVKLAAKNIQYF
NA TRBJ2-1 many TRBV5-1 TGCGCCAGCAGCTTGGCCACGGACTGGACGCCCAATGAGCAGTTCTTC CASSLATDWTPNEQFF
NA TRBJ2-7 NA TRBV6-5 TGTGCCAGCAGTTACTCCACTTTAAGCTCCTACGAGCAGTACTTC CASSYSTLSSYEQYF
NA TRBJ2-7 NA TRBV9 TGTGCCAGCAGCGCTACAGGGCGCCACGAGCAGTACTTC CASSATGRHEQYF
NA TRBJ2-7 NA TRBV10-2 TGCGCCAGCTCAGGGCCCCGGGGGGCCGGAGGATCCTACAATGAGCAGTACTTC CASSGPRGAGGSYNEQYF
NA TRBJ2-1 many TRBV15 TGTGCCTCCGGGACTGGGATTAACAATGAGCAGTTCTTC CASGTGINNEQFF
NA TRBJ1-2 NA TRBV5-1 TGCGCCAGCAGCTTGGAGGGGGATAGTGGCTACACCTTC CASSLEGDSGYTF
NA TRBJ2-1 NA TRBV7-2 TGTGCCAGCAGCTGGGGAGGGGGGGGTGACAATGAGCAGTTCTTC CASSWGGGGDNEQFF
NA TRBJ2-1 NA TRBV19 TGTGCCAGTAGTAAAGCCGGGGCCGGATGGGAGCAGTTCTTC CASSKAGAGWEQFF
NA TRBJ2-7 few TRBV6-2/TRBV6-3 TGTGCCAGCAGTTACCTGGGACTCAACTCCTACGAGCAGTACTTC CASSYLGLNSYEQYF
NA TRBJ2-1 many TRBV7-2 TGTGCCAGCAGACCGACTAATGAGCAGTTCTTC CASRPTNEQFF
NA TRBJ1-2 once TRBV12-3/TRBV12-4 TGTGCCAGCAGTTTCGGGGGTGATTGGGGCTACACCTTC CASSFGGDWGYTF
TRBD2 TRBJ2-7 few TRBV6-2/TRBV6-3 TGTGCCAGCAGTTCTAGTCGGGAGGACCTCTACGAGCAGTACTTC CASSSSREDLYEQYF
NA TRBJ2-1 NA TRBV12-3/TRBV12-4 TGTGCCAGCAGGACCCTCCTTTCGGGAGTGAGGAACAATGAGCAGTTCTTC CASRTLLSGVRNNEQFF
TRBD2 TRBJ2-1 few TRBV29-1 TGCAGCGTATCGACGGGACTAGCGGGAGGCAATGAGCAGTTCTTC CSVSTGLAGGNEQFF
NA TRBJ2-1 NA TRBV12-3/TRBV12-4 TGTGCCAGCAGTTTAGCCCTGGGGGCTGAGCAGTTCTTC CASSLALGAEQFF
NA TRBJ2-7 many TRBV29-1 TGCAGCGCCGCTCGAGGGGTCTACGAGCAGTACTTC CSAARGVYEQYF
NA TRBJ1-2 NA TRBV29-1 TGCAGCGTTCGGGCTGGTGGGGGCAACTATGGCTACACCTTC CSVRAGGGNYGYTF
NA TRBJ2-6 NA TRBV5-1 TGCGCCAGCAGCCCAGGGGACTCCCACTCTGGGGCCAACGTCCTGACTTTC CASSPGDSHSGANVLTF
NA TRBJ2-1 NA TRBV5-1 TGCGCCAGCAGCTTGGCCCGGGGGGCTAGCGCCTACAATGAGCAGTTCTTC CASSLARGASAYNEQFF
NA TRBJ2-7 NA TRBV28 TGTGCCACCTCGCTTAGGGTCCACGAGCAGTACTTC CATSLRVHEQYF
TRBD1 TRBJ2-7 many TRBV12-3/TRBV12-4 TGTGCCAGCAGTACAGGGGGGCTCTACGAGCAGTACTTC CASSTGGLYEQYF
TRBD1 TRBJ1-2 many TRBV6-5 TGTGCCAGCAGTCGCGGACAGGACTATGGCTACACCTTC CASSRGQDYGYTF
NA TRBJ2-7 many TRBV28 TGTGCCAGCGGGGTCAGGAGCTCCTACGAGCAGTACTTC CASGVRSSYEQYF
NA TRBJ2-5 NA TRBV11-2 TGTGCCAGCAACCCCCCTCGGGGCGAGGAGACCCAGTACTTC CASNPPRGEETQYF
TRBD1 TRBJ2-3 NA TRBV10-3 TGTGCCATCAGTGAGGGAGGACAGGGGACAGATACGCAGTATTTT CAISEGGQGTDTQYF
NA TRBJ2-6 NA TRBV6-2/TRBV6-3 TGTGCCAGCAGTTTGGATGGGCGCCTTGGGGCCAACGTCCTGACTTTC CASSLDGRLGANVLTF
TRBD1 TRBJ2-2 few TRBV10-1 TGCGCCAGCAGCCCTGACAGGGGGGCCGGGGAGCTGTTTTTT CASSPDRGAGELFF
NA TRBJ1-6 once TRBV30 TGTGCCTGGAACGGGATCAGGGAAGGTTCACCCCTCCACTTT CAWNGIREGSPLHF
NA TRBJ2-3 few TRBV7-9 TGTGCCAGCAGCTCCCGGACTCCCGACGGGGATACGCAGTATTTT CASSSRTPDGDTQYF
TRBD2 TRBJ2-7 few TRBV20-1 TGCAGTGCTAGAGACCGGACTAGTCCCTACGAGCAGTACTTC CSARDRTSPYEQYF
NA TRBJ2-1 few TRBV5-5 TGTGCCAGCAGCTTGTTTCCGGACTCCATGTTCTTC CASSLFPDSMFF
TRBD1 TRBJ1-2 few TRBV27 TGTGCCAGCAGTTCATTACAGGGGGCCGCTCTCGACCATGGCTACACCTTC CASSSLQGAALDHGYTF
NA TRBJ2-5 NA TRBV30 TGTGCCTGGAGTGTCGGTGGGGGCACAAAAGAGACCCAGTACTTC CAWSVGGGTKETQYF
NA TRBJ2-3 NA TRBV5-1 TGCGCCAGCATGGTTGGGTCCACAGATACGCAGTATTTT CASMVGSTDTQYF
NA TRBJ2-7 many TRBV20-1 TGCAGTGCTAGAGATCTAAAAAGTGACACCGCCTACGAGCAGTACTTC CSARDLKSDTAYEQYF
NA TRBJ2-1 NA TRBV25-1 TGTGCCAGCAGTGAAGATGGTAGGGGACTGACCTACAATGAGCAGTTCTTC CASSEDGRGLTYNEQFF
NA TRBJ1-2 NA TRBV12-3/TRBV12-4 TGTGCCAGCAGCCAAACAAGGGAGGGCGGCTACACCTTC CASSQTREGGYTF